The entry that follows covers one T cell receptor beta chain sequence. Its antigen is unidentified. Profiling relied on immunoSEQ multiplex PCR, and the TCRdb table lists in-frame clones only, not all of them. Of approximately 130,000 clones listed, around 84% are singletons. The V gene's germline CDR1 is LNHNV and CDR2 YYDKDF (reference sequence). The CDR3 is 15 amino acids. V lost 5 bases to trimming and J lost 4 bases, with 14 bases between them. This specimen comes from a study of identifying expanded T cells in peripheral blood. Whole-study results and caveats: Across healthy donors, higher total template counts meant significantly greater roughly 2-week count variance. Technical replicates showed around 1.1 changed clones; approximately 2 weeks around 15; four weeks 19.

Healthy donors had no documented immune events, such as infections, while sampled. This TCR derives from a person aged 18 to 75 in good health. Sequenced sample: blood. V is TRBV15 and J is TRBJ1-4, with D perhaps TRBD1 (5 bases). The CDR3 here is CATSSQTAINEKLFF. The CDR3 bases are TGTGCCACCAGCTCCCAGACAGCTATTAATGAAAAACTGTTTTTT.